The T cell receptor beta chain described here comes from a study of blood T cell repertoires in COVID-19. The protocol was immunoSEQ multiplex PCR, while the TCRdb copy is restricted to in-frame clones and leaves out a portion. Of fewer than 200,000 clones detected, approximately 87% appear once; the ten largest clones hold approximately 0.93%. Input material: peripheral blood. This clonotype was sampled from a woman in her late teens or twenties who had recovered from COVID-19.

Here the CDR3 DNA reads TGTGCCAGCAGTTACTCATTAGGCCAGGGGATCTACGAGCAGTACTTC. Amino acid sequence: CASSYSLGQGIYEQYF. V is TRBV6-2 or TRBV6-3 and J is TRBJ2-7; tentatively, D is TRBD1 (6 bases). This CDR3 has 16 residues. V lost 0 bases and J lost 3, with 15 bases in between. CDR1 and CDR2 from the germline V gene are MNHEY and SVGEGT.